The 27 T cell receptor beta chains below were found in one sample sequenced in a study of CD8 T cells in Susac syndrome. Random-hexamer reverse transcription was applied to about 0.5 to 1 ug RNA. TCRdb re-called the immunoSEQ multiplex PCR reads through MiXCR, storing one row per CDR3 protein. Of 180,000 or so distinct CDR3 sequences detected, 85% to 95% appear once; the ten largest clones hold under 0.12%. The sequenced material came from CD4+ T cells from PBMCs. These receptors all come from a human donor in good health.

CDR3 sequence: CAWQGTEAFF. CDR3 DNA: TGTGCCTGGCAGGGCACTGAAGCTTTCTTT. J is TRBJ1-1 and V is TRBV30; maybe TRBD1 (5 bases). With 5 bases removed from V and 4 bases from J, the gap between germline ends came to 5 bases. The CDR3 is made up of 10 amino acids. CDR1 GTSNPN and CDR2 SVGIG come from the germline V gene (reference sequence). The full variable domain, its missing parts supplied by reference TRBV30 and TRBJ1-1, is SQTIHQWPATLVQPVGSPLSLECTVEGTSNPNLYWYRQAAGRGLQLLFYSVGIGQISSEVPQNLSASRPQDRQFILSSKKLLLSDSGFYLCAWQGTEAFFGQGTRLTVV.

In nucleotides, the CDR3 is TGTGCCAGCAGCTTAACCAACCATGAGCAGTTCTTC. Its protein is CASSLTNHEQFF. The J gene is TRBJ2-1, the V gene TRBV11-3, with D unclear. CDR3 size: 12 residues. With 2 bases removed from V and 8 bases from J, the gap between germline ends came to 7 bases. From germline, CDR1 is SGHNT and CDR2 YENEEA.

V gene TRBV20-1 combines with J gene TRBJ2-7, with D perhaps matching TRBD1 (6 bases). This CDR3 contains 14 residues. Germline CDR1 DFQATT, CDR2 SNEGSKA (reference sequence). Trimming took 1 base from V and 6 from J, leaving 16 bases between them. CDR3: CSARVPTTGFEQYV. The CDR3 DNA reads TGCAGTGCTAGAGTTCCAACTACAGGGTTCGAGCAGTACGTC.

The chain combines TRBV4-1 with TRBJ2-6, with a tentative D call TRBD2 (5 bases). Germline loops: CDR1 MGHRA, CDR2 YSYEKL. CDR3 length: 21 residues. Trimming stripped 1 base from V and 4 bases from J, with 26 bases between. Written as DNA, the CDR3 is TGCGCCAGCAGCCAAGTCCTCCCCCGGGCGTCACTAGGGTCGGGGGCCAACGTCCTGACTTTC. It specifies CASSQVLPRASLGSGANVLTF.

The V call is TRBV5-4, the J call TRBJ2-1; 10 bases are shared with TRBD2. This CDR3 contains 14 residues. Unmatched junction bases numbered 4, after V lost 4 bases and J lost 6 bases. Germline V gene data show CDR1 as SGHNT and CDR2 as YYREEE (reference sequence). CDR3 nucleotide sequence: TGTGCCAGCAGCCTAGCGGGAGTATTCAATGAGCAGTTCTTC. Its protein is CASSLAGVFNEQFF.

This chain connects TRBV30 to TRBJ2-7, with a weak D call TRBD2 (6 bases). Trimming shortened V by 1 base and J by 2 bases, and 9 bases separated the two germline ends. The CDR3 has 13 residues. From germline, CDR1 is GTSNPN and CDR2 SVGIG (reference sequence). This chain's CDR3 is CAWSEGGTYEQYV. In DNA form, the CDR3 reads TGTGCCTGGAGTGAGGGAGGAACCTACGAGCAGTACGTC.

CDR3 bases: TGCGCCAGCAGCGTGGGGCACGGAGAAGAGACCCAGTACTTC. Protein product: CASSVGHGEETQYF. The chain employs TRBV5-1 and TRBJ2-5; possibly TRBD1 for D (5 bases). Trimming cost V 4 bases and J 3 bases, with 13 bases left between them. Looked up from germline, CDR1 is SGHRS and CDR2 is YFSETQ. The CDR3 sequence is 14 residues long.

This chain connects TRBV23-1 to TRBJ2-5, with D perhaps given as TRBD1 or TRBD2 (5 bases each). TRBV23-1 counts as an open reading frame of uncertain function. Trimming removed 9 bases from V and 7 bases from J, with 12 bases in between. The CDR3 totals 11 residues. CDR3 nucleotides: TGCGCCAGTGGGACCCATGGGACCCAGTACTTC. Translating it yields CASGTHGTQYF.

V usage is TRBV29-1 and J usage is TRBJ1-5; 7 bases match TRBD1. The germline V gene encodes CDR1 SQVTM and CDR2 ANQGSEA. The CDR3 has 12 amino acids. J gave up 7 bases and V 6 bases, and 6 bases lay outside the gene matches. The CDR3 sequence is CSVGQAGQPQHF. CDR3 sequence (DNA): TGCAGCGTCGGACAGGCGGGACAGCCCCAGCATTTT.

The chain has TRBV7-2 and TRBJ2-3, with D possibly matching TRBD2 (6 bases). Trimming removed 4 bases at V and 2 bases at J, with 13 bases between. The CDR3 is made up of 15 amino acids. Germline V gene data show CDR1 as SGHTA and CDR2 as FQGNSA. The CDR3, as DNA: TGTGCCAGCAGCTCTTGGGAGGAGTCCACAGATACGCAGTATTTT. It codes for CASSSWEESTDTQYF.

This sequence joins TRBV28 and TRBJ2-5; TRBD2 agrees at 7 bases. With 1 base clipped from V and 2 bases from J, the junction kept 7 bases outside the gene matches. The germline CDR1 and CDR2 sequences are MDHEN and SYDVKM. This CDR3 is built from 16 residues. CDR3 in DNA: TGTGCCAGCAGTTTATTGGCTAGCGGAACACAAGAGACCCAGTACTTC. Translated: CASSLLASGTQETQYF. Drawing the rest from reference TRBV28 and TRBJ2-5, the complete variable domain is DVKVTQSSRYLVKRTGEKVFLECVQDMDHENMFWYRQDPGLGLRLIYFSYDVKMKEKGDIPEGYSVSREKKERFSLILESASTNQTSMYLCASSLLASGTQETQYFGPGTRLLVL.

This CDR3 reads CSVVGAGAQETQYF. As DNA, the CDR3 is TGCAGCGTTGTCGGCGCAGGTGCCCAAGAGACCCAGTACTTC. This chain links TRBV29-1 with TRBJ2-5; D ambiguous. CDR1 is SQVTM, CDR2 ANQGSEA, per germline. CDR3 length: 14 amino acids. V gave up 4 bases and J gave up 1 base, with 13 bases separating them.

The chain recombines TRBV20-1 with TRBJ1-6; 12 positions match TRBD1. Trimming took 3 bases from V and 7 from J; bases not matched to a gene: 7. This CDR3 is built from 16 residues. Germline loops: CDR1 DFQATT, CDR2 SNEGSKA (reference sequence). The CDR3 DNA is TGCAGTGCTAGCAACTCCGGGACAGGGGGCAATTCACCCCTCCACTTT. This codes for CSASNSGTGGNSPLHF.

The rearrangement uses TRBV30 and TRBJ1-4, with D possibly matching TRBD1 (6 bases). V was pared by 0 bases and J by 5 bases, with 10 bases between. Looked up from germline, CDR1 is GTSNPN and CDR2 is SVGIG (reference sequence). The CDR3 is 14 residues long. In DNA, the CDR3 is TGTGCCTGGAGTGTGGGGGGCGGGAATGAAAAACTGTTTTTT. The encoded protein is CAWSVGGGNEKLFF.

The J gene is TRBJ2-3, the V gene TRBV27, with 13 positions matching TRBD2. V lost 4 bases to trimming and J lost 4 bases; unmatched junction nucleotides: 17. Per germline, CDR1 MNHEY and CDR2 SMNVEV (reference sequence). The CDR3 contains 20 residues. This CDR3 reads CASSSRKLAGGPSAADTQYF. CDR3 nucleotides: TGTGCCAGCAGTTCCAGAAAACTAGCGGGGGGGCCCAGTGCCGCAGATACGCAGTATTTT.

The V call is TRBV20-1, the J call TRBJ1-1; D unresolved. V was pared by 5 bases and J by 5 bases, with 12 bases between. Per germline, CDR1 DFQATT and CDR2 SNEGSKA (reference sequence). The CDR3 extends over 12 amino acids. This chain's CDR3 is CSALGPWTEAFF. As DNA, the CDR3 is TGCAGTGCTTTGGGCCCCTGGACTGAAGCTTTCTTT.

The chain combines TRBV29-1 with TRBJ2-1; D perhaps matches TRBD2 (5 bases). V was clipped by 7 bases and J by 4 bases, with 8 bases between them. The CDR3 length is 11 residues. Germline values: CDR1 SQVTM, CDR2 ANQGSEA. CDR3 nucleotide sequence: TGCAGCGGACGGACTTACAATGAGCAGTTCTTC. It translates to CSGRTYNEQFF.

CDR3 coding DNA: TGCAGTGCTAGAAGGGGGCTGACATACAATGAGCAGTTCTTC. It encodes CSARRGLTYNEQFF. This chain joins TRBV20-1 and TRBJ2-1; 7 bases are a match to TRBD1. The V gene's germline CDR1 is DFQATT and CDR2 SNEGSKA (reference sequence). Unmatched junction bases numbered 5, after V lost 2 bases and J lost 4 bases. CDR3 size: 14 residues.

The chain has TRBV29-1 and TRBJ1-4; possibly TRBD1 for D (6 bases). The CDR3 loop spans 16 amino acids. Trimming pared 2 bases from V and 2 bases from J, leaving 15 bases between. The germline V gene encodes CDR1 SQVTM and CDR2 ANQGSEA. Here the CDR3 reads CSVEPHGTTTNEKLFF. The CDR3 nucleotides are TGCAGCGTTGAACCCCACGGGACAACGACTAATGAAAAACTGTTTTTT.

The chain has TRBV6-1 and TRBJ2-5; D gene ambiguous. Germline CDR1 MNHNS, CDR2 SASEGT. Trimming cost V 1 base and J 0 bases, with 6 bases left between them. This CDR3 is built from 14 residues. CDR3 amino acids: CASSEGWYQETQYF. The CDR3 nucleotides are TGTGCCAGCAGTGAAGGCTGGTACCAAGAGACCCAGTACTTC.

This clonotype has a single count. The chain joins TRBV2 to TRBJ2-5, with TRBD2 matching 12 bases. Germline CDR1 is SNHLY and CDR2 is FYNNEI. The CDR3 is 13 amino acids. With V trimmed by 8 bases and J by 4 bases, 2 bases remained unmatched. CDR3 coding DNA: TGTGCCAGCGGGGGACTAGCGGGAGAGACCCAGTACTTC. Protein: CASGGLAGETQYF.

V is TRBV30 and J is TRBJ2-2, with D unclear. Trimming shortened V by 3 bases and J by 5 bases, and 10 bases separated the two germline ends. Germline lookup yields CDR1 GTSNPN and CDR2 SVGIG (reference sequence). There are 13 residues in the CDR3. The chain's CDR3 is CAWSIRSTGELFF. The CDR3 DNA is TGTGCCTGGAGCATCAGGAGTACCGGGGAGCTGTTTTTT.

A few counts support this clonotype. Written as DNA, the CDR3 is TGTGCCAGCAGCCAAGTCAATGAGCAGTTCTTC. Its protein is CASSQVNEQFF. The gene calls are TRBV14 and TRBJ2-1; no reliable D call. V shed 1 base and J shed 6 bases, with 1 base lying between them. Germline assignment: CDR1 SGHDN and CDR2 FVKESK. The CDR3 has 11 amino acids.

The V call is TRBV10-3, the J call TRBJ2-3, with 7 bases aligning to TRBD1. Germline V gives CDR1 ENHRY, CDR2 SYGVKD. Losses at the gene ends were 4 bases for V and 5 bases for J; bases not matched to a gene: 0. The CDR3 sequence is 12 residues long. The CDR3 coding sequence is TGTGCCATCAGTGGGACAGGAGATACGCAGTATTTT. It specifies CAISGTGDTQYF.

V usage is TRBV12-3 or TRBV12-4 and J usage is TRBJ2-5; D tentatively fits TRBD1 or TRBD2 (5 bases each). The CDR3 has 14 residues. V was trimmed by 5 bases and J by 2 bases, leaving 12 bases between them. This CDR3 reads CASSLRDGQETQYF. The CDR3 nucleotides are TGTGCCAGCAGTCTTAGGGACGGTCAAGAGACCCAGTACTTC.

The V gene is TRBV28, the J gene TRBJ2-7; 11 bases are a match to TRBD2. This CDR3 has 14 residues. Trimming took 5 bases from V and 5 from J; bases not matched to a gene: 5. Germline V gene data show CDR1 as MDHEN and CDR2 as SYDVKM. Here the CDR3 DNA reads TGTGCCAGCAGTGCGCTAGCGGGAGGAAACGAGCAGTACGTC. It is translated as CASSALAGGNEQYV.

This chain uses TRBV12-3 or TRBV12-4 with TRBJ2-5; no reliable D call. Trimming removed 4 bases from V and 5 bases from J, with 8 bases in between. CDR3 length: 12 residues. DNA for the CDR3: TGTGCCAGCAGTTCCTTTGCCGAGACCCAGTACTTC. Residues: CASSSFAETQYF.